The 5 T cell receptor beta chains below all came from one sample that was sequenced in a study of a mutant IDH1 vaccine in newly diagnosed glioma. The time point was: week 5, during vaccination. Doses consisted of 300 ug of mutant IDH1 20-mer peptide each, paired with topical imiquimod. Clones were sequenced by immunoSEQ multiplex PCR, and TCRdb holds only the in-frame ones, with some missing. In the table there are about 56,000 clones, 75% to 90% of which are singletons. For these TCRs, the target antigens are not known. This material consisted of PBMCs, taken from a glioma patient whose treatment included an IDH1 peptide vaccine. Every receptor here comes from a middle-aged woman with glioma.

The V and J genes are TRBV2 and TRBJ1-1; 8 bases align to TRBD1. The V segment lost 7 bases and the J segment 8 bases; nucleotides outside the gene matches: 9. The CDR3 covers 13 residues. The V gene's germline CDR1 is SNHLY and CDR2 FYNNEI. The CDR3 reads CASIATGVTEAFF. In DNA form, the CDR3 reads TGTGCCAGCATTGCGACAGGGGTCACGGAAGCTTTCTTT.

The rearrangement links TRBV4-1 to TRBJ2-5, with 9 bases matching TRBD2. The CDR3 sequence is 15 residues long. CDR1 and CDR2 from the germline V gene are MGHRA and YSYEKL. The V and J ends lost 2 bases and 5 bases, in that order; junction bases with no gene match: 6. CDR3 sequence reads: CASSQWLAGPETQYF. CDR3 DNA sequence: TGCGCCAGCAGCCAATGGCTAGCGGGACCTGAGACCCAGTACTTC.

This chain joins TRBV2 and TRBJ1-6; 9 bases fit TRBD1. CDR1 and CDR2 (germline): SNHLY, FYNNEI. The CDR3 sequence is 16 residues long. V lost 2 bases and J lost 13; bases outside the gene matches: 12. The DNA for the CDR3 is TGTGCCAGCAGTGAAAATCGACTGACAGGGGGTTTCCCCCTCCACTTT. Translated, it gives CASSENRLTGGFPLHF.

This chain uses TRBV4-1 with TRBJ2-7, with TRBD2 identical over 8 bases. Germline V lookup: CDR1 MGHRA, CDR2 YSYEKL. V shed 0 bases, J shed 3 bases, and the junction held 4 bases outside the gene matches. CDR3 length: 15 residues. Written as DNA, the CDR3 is TGCGCCAGCAGCCAAGATATGCGGGAGGACTACGAGCAGTACTTC. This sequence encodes CASSQDMREDYEQYF.

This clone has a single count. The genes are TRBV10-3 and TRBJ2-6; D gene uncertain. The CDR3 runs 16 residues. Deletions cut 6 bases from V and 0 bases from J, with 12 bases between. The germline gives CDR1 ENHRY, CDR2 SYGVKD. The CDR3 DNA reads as TGTGCCATCAGCCAACACGGAACCTCTGGGGCCAACGTCCTGACTTTC. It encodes CAISQHGTSGANVLTF.